The 17 T cell receptor beta chains below were found in one sample sequenced in a study of blood T cell repertoires in COVID-19. TCRdb's copy holds only in-frame clones and misses some; the assay was immunoSEQ multiplex PCR. The repertoire holds some 250,000 clones, with 85% to 90% as singletons. The specimen sequenced was PBMCs or T cells enriched from blood (not recorded which). These TCRs come from a man aged 18 to 30 who had recovered from COVID-19.

The V call is TRBV28, the J call TRBJ2-4; 11 bases line up with TRBD2. The germline V gene has CDR1 MDHEN and CDR2 SYDVKM. Unmatched junction bases numbered 10, after V lost 6 bases and J lost 9 bases. This CDR3 contains 15 residues. CDR3 coding DNA: TGTGCCAGCAGGCTGAACCTAGCGGGAGGTGGCATTCAGTACTTC. Translation: CASRLNLAGGGIQYF.

The chain links TRBV18 to TRBJ2-1, with TRBD2 matching 9 bases. The trim removed 6 bases at V and 7 bases at J, leaving 7 bases unmatched. CDR3 length: 14 amino acids. CDR1 is KGHSH, CDR2 LQKENI, per germline. The CDR3 DNA is TGTGCCAGCTCCCAGGGACTAGCTACAAATGAGCAGTTCTTC. Translating it yields CASSQGLATNEQFF.

The rearrangement uses TRBV11-2 and TRBJ1-1; perhaps TRBD1 as D (6 bases). There are 13 residues in the CDR3. V lost 5 bases, J lost 4 bases, and 11 bases lay in between. Germline CDR1 SGHAT, CDR2 FQNNGV. Written as DNA, the CDR3 is TGTGCCAGCAGCGCAGGGGCGTTCACTGAAGCTTTCTTT. It codes for CASSAGAFTEAFF.

The chain is built from TRBV7-2 and TRBJ2-2; possibly TRBD2 for D (6 bases). Germline CDR1 SGHTA, CDR2 FQGNSA. The germline V and J ends were trimmed by 4 bases and 6 bases, with 21 bases remaining between them. The CDR3 loop spans 17 amino acids. The CDR3 DNA is TGTGCCAGCAGCTCCTATTCCGGGGGTAGTGTTGCCGGGGAGCTGTTTTTT. This sequence encodes CASSSYSGGSVAGELFF.

The chain is built from TRBV4-1 and TRBJ2-2; 8 bases line up with TRBD2. Germline loops: CDR1 MGHRA, CDR2 YSYEKL. Trimming cost V 0 bases and J 6 bases; bases outside gene matches: 6. CDR3 length equals 16 residues. CDR3 in amino acids: CASSQDPGGLSGELFF. The CDR3 DNA reads TGCGCCAGCAGCCAAGACCCGGGGGGGCTCTCCGGGGAGCTGTTTTTT.

V is TRBV27 and J is TRBJ1-2, with TRBD1 matching 9 bases. J was trimmed by 6 bases and V by 6 bases; bases with no gene match: 5. The CDR3 contains 13 residues. Germline CDR1 is MNHEY and CDR2 is SMNVEV (reference sequence). The CDR3 here is CASSLQGANGYTF. The CDR3 region has the DNA TGTGCCAGCAGCCTACAGGGGGCGAATGGCTACACCTTC.

V is TRBV4-2 and J is TRBJ1-2; 8 nucleotides align to TRBD1. The trim removed 3 bases at V and 7 bases at J, leaving 7 bases unmatched. CDR1 and CDR2 from the germline V gene are LGHNA and YNFKEQ. The CDR3 spans 14 residues. The chain's CDR3 is CASSHETGVSGYTF. The CDR3 bases are TGTGCCAGCAGCCACGAGACAGGGGTGTCTGGCTACACCTTC.

This chain links TRBV7-9 with TRBJ2-5; a weak D match, TRBD1 (5 bases). Trimming cost V 2 bases and J 3 bases, with 13 bases left between them. Germline V gene sequence: CDR1 SEHNR, CDR2 FQNEAQ (reference sequence). The CDR3 is made up of 15 amino acids. CDR3 in amino acids: CASSLRRVSEETQYF. As DNA, the CDR3 is TGTGCCAGCAGCTTACGCAGGGTATCCGAAGAGACCCAGTACTTC.

The chain links TRBV4-1 to TRBJ1-4; a possible D gene is TRBD1 (5 bases). V was pared by 4 bases and J by 1 base, with 7 bases between. CDR1 is MGHRA and CDR2 is YSYEKL in the germline V gene. The CDR3 has 14 amino acids. The CDR3 protein is CASSRRETNEKLFF. The CDR3 DNA follows: TGCGCCAGCAGCCGCAGGGAAACTAATGAAAAACTGTTTTTT.

V usage is TRBV11-2 and J usage is TRBJ2-1, with 7 bases aligning to TRBD2. After removal of 0 bases from V and 4 bases from J, the junction contained 3 bases not matched to a gene. CDR3 length: 15 amino acids. Germline CDR1 SGHAT, CDR2 FQNNGV. The CDR3 DNA is TGTGCCAGCAGCTTAGACCCCGGGGGGTACAATGAGCAGTTCTTC. It yields the protein CASSLDPGGYNEQFF.

The chain links TRBV5-4 to TRBJ1-5; D call uncertain. Germline values: CDR1 SGHNT, CDR2 YYREEE (reference sequence). V shed 3 bases and J shed 9 bases, with 13 bases lying between them. CDR3 length: 13 residues. CDR3 sequence: CASSSEPGLPQHF. CDR3 bases: TGTGCCAGCAGCTCTGAACCCGGGTTGCCCCAGCATTTT. Based on the CDR3 plus reference TRBV5-4 and TRBJ1-5, the full variable domain is ETGVTQSPTHLIKTRGQQVTLRCSSQSGHNTVSWYQQALGQGPQFIFQYYREEENGRGNFPPRFSGLQFPNYSSELNVNALELDDSALYLCASSSEPGLPQHFGDGTRLSIL.

This clone was found once. This rearrangement joins TRBV9 to TRBJ2-7, with 9 positions matching TRBD2. The V gene end was trimmed by 0 bases and the J gene end by 3 bases; junction bases not matched to a gene: 4. The CDR3 contains 15 residues. Germline values: CDR1 SGDLS, CDR2 YYNGEE. As DNA, the CDR3 is TGTGCCAGCAGCGTAGGGACTAGCGAGGACTACGAGCAGTACTTC. This encodes CASSVGTSEDYEQYF.

The chain joins TRBV9 to TRBJ2-3; unclear D gene. Deletions cut 0 bases from V and 3 bases from J, with 5 bases between. Germline CDR1 reads SGDLS; CDR2 reads YYNGEE. The CDR3 spans 13 residues. CDR3 coding DNA: TGTGCCAGCAGCGTAGACCGGACAGATACGCAGTATTTT. This translates into CASSVDRTDTQYF.

J is TRBJ2-1 and V is TRBV5-1; 12 nucleotides align to TRBD2. This CDR3 has 15 amino acids. Unmatched junction bases numbered 7, after V lost 4 bases and J lost 8 bases. Germline V CDR1 and CDR2: SGHRS, YFSETQ. The CDR3 DNA is TGCGCCAGCAGCCAGACTAGCGGGGGCCTCGATGAGCAGTTCTTC. The encoded protein is CASSQTSGGLDEQFF.

There are a few counts of this clone. V and J are TRBV19 and TRBJ1-3; 7 nucleotides line up with TRBD1. The CDR3 is 13 amino acids. Trimming at V came to 9 bases and at J to 4 bases, leaving 6 bases not matched to a gene. Germline values: CDR1 LNHDA, CDR2 SQIVND (reference sequence). CDR3 sequence (DNA): TGTGCCAGCGTGATGGACAGGGGAAACACCATATATTTT. Translation: CASVMDRGNTIYF.

The chain links TRBV6-5 to TRBJ1-2, with 8 positions matching TRBD1. The CDR3 is 13 amino acids. Trimming cost V 6 bases and J 4 bases; bases outside gene matches: 4. Looked up from germline, CDR1 is MNHEY and CDR2 is SVGAGI. CDR3 sequence reads: CASRMTGVYGYTF. In DNA, the CDR3 is TGTGCCAGCAGGATGACAGGGGTCTATGGCTACACCTTC.

The rearrangement links TRBV10-3 to TRBJ2-1; the D is unclear. Germline values: CDR1 ENHRY, CDR2 SYGVKD. Deletions cut 3 bases from V and 1 base from J, with 7 bases between. The CDR3 is 14 residues long. This CDR3 reads CAISDRNSYNEQFF. CDR3 bases: TGTGCCATCAGTGACAGAAATTCCTACAATGAGCAGTTCTTC.